This TCR beta chain was captured in a study of blood T cell repertoires in COVID-19. The assay was immunoSEQ multiplex PCR, and TCRdb's table has in-frame clones only and misses some. The table has some 100,000 clones, about nine tenths seen once; the top ten hold about 2.2%. The CDR3 totals 13 residues. Trimming took off 5 bases at V and 4 bases at J, with 10 bases between the two ends. Germline V gene lookup returns CDR1 SGHNT and CDR2 YENEEA. The sequenced material came from peripheral blood. The V call is TRBV11-3, the J call TRBJ2-3, with D hard to call. The source is a man aged 45-60 years with active COVID-19. In DNA form, the CDR3 reads TGTGCCAGCAGCCCAGATCCTCCAGATACGCAGTATTTT. Amino acid sequence: CASSPDPPDTQYF.